Many counts were recorded for the clone carrying this T cell receptor beta chain. Time point noted: patch test 2, 6 weeks after DPC sensitization. Indicated treatment: therapeutic diphenylcyclopropenone sensitization with weekly scalp DPC. The study's library attached unique molecular identifiers to single cDNA molecules. TCRdb re-called the RACE reads through MiXCR, storing one row per CDR3 protein. Of around 100,000 distinct CDR3 sequences listed, roughly an eighth are singletons. These data come from a study of human T cells and chemical hapten exposure. Background on the study: 2% DPC was applied to roughly 2 cm by roughly 2 cm of upper inner arm skin for sensitization. Patients were given diphenylcyclopropenone on the scalp weekly across the roughly 25-week study.

V dropped 3 bases and J dropped 6 bases, with 13 bases sitting between them. The germline V gene encodes CDR1 SGDLS and CDR2 YYNGEE. There are 15 residues in the CDR3. This receptor was identified in a woman between 40 and 55 years old with alopecia areata. Some clones in this sample may be carry-over from other donors' samples. This chain joins TRBV9 and TRBJ1-6; D remains ambiguous. The specimen was whole blood, collected in connection with sensitization to the hapten diphenylcyclopropenone (DPC). CDR3 region: CASSGDGQFNSPLHF. The CDR3 coding sequence is TGTGCCAGCAGCGGAGATGGGCAGTTTAATTCACCCCTCCACTTT.